One and the same sample provided the 12 T cell receptor beta chains below, sequenced in a study of cytomegalovirus exposure and HLA in healthy donors. Assay used: immunoSEQ multiplex PCR; TCRdb lists only in-frame clones, some missing. The sample holds around 190,000 clones, more than 75% seen once. Sample: PBMCs. The receptors shown here come from a young woman in good health and CMV-seronegative.

V gene TRBV10-3 combines with J gene TRBJ2-5; TRBD2 matches 9 bases. The CDR3 is 15 residues long. The V gene end was trimmed by 0 bases and the J gene end by 5 bases; junction bases not matched to a gene: 4. Per the germline V gene, CDR1 is ENHRY and CDR2 is SYGVKD. The CDR3 coding sequence is TGTGCCATCAGTGAGTCTGCTAGCGGGATGGAGACCCAGTACTTC. Its translation is CAISESASGMETQYF.

In DNA, the CDR3 is TGTGCCAGCAGCTCAATCACAGATACGCAGTATTTT. Amino acid sequence: CASSSITDTQYF. The chain couples TRBV7-6 to TRBJ2-3; D remains ambiguous. Germline lookup yields CDR1 SGHVS and CDR2 FNYEAQ. The V and J ends lost 4 bases and 2 bases respectively, with 4 bases between them. This CDR3 spans 12 amino acids.

This clone has only a few counts. The chain has TRBV30 and TRBJ1-1; the D is unclear. Trimming cost V 4 bases and J 0 bases, with 9 bases left between them. Germline V CDR1 and CDR2: GTSNPN, SVGIG (reference sequence). The CDR3 runs 13 residues. The CDR3 DNA follows: TGTGCCTGGAATTCCGCGGTGAACACTGAAGCTTTCTTT. It encodes CAWNSAVNTEAFF.

V gene TRBV11-1 combines with J gene TRBJ2-1, with D maybe TRBD1 (5 bases). Germline V gene lookup returns CDR1 SGHAT and CDR2 FQDESV (reference sequence). This CDR3 has 16 residues. Trimming pared 2 bases from V and 5 bases from J, leaving 16 bases between. CDR3 nucleotides: TGTGCCAGCAGCTTAAGGGGTAAGGTTCTGGACAATGAGCAGTTCTTC. Protein: CASSLRGKVLDNEQFF.

At least ten counts were recorded for this clone. CDR3 bases: TGTGCCAGCAGTGAACCGAGACAGAGGGAGACCCAGTACTTC. This sequence encodes CASSEPRQRETQYF. The chain is built from TRBV6-1 and TRBJ2-5, with D tentatively TRBD1 (5 bases). V lost 2 bases and J lost 5, with 12 bases in between. This CDR3 spans 14 amino acids. The germline CDR1 and CDR2 sequences are MNHNS and SASEGT.

The chain carries TRBV27 and TRBJ1-1; 7 bases fit TRBD1. From germline, CDR1 is MNHEY and CDR2 SMNVEV (reference sequence). Losses at the gene ends were 5 bases for V and 11 bases for J; bases not matched to a gene: 17. The CDR3 consists of 15 residues. CDR3: CASSDRDSDLRVAFF. The CDR3, as DNA: TGTGCCAGCAGTGACCGGGACAGTGATTTGAGAGTGGCTTTCTTT.

This sequence joins TRBV6-1 and TRBJ2-7; 7 positions match TRBD1. Germline lookup yields CDR1 MNHNS and CDR2 SASEGT. The CDR3 is 14 residues long. V was pared by 11 bases and J by 1 base, with 11 bases of the junction left unmatched. CDR3: CACVGQANSYEQYF. As DNA, the CDR3 is TGTGCCTGCGTAGGACAGGCAAATTCCTACGAGCAGTACTTC.

The chain combines TRBV9 with TRBJ2-1; D is perhaps TRBD2 (6 bases). Germline-derived CDR1 and CDR2 are SGDLS and YYNGEE. The CDR3 runs 18 residues. The V end lost 0 bases, the J end lost 1 base, and 17 bases lay between the germline ends. This CDR3 is CASSVAFSGITSYNEQFF. The CDR3 DNA is TGTGCCAGCAGCGTAGCGTTTAGCGGAATAACTTCCTACAATGAGCAGTTCTTC.

The chain's CDR3 is CASSPGGTGRGTYEQYF. The CDR3 DNA sequence: TGTGCCAGCAGCCCAGGGGGTACGGGACGGGGTACCTACGAGCAGTACTTC. This rearrangement joins TRBV4-2 to TRBJ2-7; 7 bases are a match to TRBD1. The CDR3 length is 17 residues. CDR1 is LGHNA, CDR2 YNFKEQ, per germline. V lost 4 bases to trimming and J lost 2 bases; unmatched junction nucleotides: 14.

This clone was seen many times. The same CDR3 arises from other DNA sequences in this sample as well. The rearrangement joins TRBV30 to TRBJ1-5; D possibly corresponds to TRBD1 (5 bases). V was cut by 0 bases and J by 2 bases, with 5 bases left in between. Germline CDR1 GTSNPN, CDR2 SVGIG (reference sequence). CDR3 length: 13 amino acids. The DNA of the CDR3 is TGTGCCTGGAGTGTACAGGGCAATCAGCCCCAGCATTTT. Amino acids: CAWSVQGNQPQHF.

This rearrangement joins TRBV2 to TRBJ2-5, with D tentatively TRBD2 (6 bases). CDR1 SNHLY and CDR2 FYNNEI come from the germline V gene. The V gene lost 5 bases and the J gene lost 3 bases, with 10 bases spanning the gap. The CDR3 runs to 13 residues. The CDR3 is CASSPPGEETQYF. In DNA, the CDR3 is TGTGCCAGCAGTCCACCGGGGGAAGAGACCCAGTACTTC. Together with reference TRBV2 and TRBJ2-5, the CDR3 gives the full variable domain: EPEVTQTPSHQVTQMGQEVILRCVPISNHLYFYWYRQILGQKVEFLVSFYNNEISEKSEIFDDQFSVERPDGSNFTLKIRSTKLEDSAMYFCASSPPGEETQYFGPGTRLLVL.

The rearrangement links TRBV28 to TRBJ1-2; 9 bases are shared with TRBD1. Trimming at V came to 4 bases and at J to 5 bases, leaving 5 bases not matched to a gene. The germline gives CDR1 MDHEN, CDR2 SYDVKM. The CDR3 is made up of 14 amino acids. The CDR3 bases are TGTGCCAGCAGTTCCGGGACAGGGACTTATGGCTACACCTTC. Its translation: CASSSGTGTYGYTF.